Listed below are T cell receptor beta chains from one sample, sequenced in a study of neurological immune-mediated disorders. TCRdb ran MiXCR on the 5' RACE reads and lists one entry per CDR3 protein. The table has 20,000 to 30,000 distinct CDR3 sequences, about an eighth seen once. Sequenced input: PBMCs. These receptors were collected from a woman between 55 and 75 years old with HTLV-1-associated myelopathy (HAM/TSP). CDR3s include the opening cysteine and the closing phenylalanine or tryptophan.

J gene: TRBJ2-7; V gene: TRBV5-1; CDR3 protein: CASSCGDRGPGTATYEQYF
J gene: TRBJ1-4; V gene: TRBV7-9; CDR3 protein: CASSLVGQSNEKLFF
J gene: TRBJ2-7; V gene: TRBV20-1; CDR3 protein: CSAHLRASRGGYEQYF
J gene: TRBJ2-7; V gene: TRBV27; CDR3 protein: CASSFNRINYEQYF
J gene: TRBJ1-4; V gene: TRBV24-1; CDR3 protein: CATSEGQSEKLFF
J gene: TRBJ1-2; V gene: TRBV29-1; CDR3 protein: CSLFDRMNYGYTF
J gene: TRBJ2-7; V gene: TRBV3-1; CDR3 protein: CASSPWTGMAYEQYF
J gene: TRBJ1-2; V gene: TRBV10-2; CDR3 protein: CASSVSELYGYTF
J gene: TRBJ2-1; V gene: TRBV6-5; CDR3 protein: CASSLSGGRYNEQFF
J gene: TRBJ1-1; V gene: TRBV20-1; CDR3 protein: CLPGTANTEAFF
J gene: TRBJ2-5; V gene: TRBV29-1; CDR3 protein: CSVGGQGPRKETQYF
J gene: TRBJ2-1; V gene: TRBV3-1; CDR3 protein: CASSHSGSSYNEQFF
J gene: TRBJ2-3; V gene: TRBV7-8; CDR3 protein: CASSYLRLAGSTDTQYF
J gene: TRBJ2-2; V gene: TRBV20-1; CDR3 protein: CSARGRTAGTGELFF
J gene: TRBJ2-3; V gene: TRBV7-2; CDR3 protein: CASSFGLAGGSDTQYF
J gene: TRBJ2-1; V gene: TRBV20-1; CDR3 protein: CSARGAGGNLVDEQFF
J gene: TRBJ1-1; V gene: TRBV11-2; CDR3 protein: CASSFSANTEAFF
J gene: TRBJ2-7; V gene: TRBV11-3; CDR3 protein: CASSLSPGDYEQYF
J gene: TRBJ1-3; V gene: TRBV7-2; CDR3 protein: CASSLGRGGSGNTIYF